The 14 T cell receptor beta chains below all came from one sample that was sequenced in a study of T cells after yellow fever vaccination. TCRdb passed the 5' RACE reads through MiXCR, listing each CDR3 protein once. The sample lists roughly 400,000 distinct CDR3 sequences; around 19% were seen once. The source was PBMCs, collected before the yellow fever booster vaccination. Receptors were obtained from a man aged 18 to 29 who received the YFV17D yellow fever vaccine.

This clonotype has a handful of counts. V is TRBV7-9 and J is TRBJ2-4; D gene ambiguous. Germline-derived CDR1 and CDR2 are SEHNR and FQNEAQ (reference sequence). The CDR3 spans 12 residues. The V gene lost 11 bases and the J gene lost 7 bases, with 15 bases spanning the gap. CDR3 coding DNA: TGTGCCTCCTCGCCGGCCGTGAACATTCAGTACTTC. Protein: CASSPAVNIQYF.

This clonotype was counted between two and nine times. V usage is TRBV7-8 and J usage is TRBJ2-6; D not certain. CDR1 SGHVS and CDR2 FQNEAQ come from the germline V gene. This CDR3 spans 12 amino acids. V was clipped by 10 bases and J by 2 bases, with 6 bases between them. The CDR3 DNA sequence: TGTGCCATCACTCCTGGGGCCAACGTCCTGACTTTC. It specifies CAITPGANVLTF.

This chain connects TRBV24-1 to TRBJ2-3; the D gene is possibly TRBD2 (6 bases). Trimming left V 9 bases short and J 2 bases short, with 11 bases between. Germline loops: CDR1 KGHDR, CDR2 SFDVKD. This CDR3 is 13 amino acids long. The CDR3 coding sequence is TGTGCCACCGCGGCGGGGATCACAGATACGCAGTATTTT. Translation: CATAAGITDTQYF.

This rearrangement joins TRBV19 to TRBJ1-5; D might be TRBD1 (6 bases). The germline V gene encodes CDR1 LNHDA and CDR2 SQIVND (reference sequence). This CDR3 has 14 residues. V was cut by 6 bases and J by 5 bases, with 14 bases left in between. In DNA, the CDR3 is TGTGCCAGTAGGGAAATACAGGGCCATCAGCCCCAGCATTTT. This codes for CASREIQGHQPQHF.

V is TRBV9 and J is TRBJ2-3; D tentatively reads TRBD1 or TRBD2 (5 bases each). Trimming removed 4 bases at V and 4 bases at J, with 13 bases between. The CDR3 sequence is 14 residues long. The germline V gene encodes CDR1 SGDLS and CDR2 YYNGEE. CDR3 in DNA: TGTGCCAGCAGCTCGGGCCCGGGGCCAGATACGCAGTATTTT. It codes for CASSSGPGPDTQYF. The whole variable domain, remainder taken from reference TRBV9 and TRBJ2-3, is DSGVTQTPKHLITATGQRVTLRCSPRSGDLSVYWYQQSLDQGLQFLIQYYNGEERAKGNILERFSAQQFPDLHSELNLSSLELGDSALYFCASSSGPGPDTQYFGPGTRLTVL.

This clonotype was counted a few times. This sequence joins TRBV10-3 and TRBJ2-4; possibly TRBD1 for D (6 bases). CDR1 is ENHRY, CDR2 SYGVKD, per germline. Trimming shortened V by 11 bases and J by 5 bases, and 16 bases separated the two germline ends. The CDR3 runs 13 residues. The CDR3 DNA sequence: TGTGCCCATGGTGAGGGGGTCCAAAACATTCAGTACTTC. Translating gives CAHGEGVQNIQYF.

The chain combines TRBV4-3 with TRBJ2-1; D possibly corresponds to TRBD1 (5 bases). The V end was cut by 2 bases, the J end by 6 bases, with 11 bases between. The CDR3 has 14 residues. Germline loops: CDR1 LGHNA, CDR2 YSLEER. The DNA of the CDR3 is TGCGCCAGCAGCCAAATTATGGGGCTCAATGAGCAGTTCTTC. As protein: CASSQIMGLNEQFF.

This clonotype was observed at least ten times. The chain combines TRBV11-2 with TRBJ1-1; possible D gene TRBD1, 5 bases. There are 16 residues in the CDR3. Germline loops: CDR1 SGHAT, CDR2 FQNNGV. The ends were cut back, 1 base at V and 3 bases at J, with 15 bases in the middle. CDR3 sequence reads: CASSLATGAGHTEAFF. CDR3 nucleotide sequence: TGTGCCAGCAGCTTAGCCACAGGTGCTGGACACACTGAAGCTTTCTTT.

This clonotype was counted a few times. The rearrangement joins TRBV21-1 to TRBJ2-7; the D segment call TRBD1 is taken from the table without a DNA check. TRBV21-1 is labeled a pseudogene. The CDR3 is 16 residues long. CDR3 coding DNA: TGTGCCAGCAGCAAAGTAGGACAGGAGACCTCCTACGAGCAGTACGTC. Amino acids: CASSKVGQETSYEQYV.

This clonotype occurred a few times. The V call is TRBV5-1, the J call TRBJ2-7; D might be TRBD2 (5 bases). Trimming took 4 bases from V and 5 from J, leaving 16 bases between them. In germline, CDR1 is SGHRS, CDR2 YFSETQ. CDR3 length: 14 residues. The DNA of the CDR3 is TGCGCCAGCAGCGCACGGCAGTTCGGGGACGAGCAGTACTTC. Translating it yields CASSARQFGDEQYF.

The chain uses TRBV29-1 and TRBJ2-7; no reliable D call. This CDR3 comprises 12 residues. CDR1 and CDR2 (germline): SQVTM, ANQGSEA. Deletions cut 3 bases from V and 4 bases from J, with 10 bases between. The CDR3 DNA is TGCAGCGTTGATCTGGGGTCTTACGAGCAGTACTTC. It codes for CSVDLGSYEQYF.

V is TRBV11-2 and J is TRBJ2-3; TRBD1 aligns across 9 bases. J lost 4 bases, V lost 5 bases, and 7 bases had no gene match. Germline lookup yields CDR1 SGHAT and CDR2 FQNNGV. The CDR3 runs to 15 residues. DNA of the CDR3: TGTGCCAGCAGCCCTAGGACAGGGGAAGCAGATACGCAGTATTTT. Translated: CASSPRTGEADTQYF.

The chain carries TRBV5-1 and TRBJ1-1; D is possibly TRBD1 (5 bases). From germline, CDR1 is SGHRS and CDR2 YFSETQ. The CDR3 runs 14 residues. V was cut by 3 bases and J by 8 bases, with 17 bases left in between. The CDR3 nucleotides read TGCGCCAGCAGCTCATCAGGGACTAAAACCGAAGCTTTCTTT. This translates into CASSSSGTKTEAFF.

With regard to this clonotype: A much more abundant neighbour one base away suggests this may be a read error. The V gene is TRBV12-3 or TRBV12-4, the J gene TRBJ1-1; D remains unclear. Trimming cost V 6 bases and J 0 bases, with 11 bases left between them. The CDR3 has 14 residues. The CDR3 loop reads CASSRSPMNTEAFF. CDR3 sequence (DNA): TGTGCCAGCAGCCGCAGTCCCATGAACACTGAAGCTTTCTTT.